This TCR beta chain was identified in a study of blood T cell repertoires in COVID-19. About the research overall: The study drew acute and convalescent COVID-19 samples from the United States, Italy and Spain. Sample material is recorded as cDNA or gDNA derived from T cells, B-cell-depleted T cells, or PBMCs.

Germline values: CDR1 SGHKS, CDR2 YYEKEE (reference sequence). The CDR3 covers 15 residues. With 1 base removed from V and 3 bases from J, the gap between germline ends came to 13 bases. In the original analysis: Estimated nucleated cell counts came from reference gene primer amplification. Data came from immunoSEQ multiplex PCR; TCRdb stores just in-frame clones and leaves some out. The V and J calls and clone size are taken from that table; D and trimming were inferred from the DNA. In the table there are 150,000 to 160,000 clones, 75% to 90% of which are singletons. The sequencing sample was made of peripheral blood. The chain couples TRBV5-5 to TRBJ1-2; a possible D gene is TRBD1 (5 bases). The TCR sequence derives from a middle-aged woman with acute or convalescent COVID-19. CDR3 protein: CASSLTAQGHYGYTF. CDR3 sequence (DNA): TGTGCCAGCAGCTTGACAGCTCAGGGCCACTATGGCTACACCTTC.